One TCR beta chain is described in this entry. Its cognate antigen is unknown. This record comes from a study of graft-versus-host responses after intestinal transplantation. Overall study context: Each recipient received a multivisceral, liver-intestinal, or isolated intestinal graft. Among the recipients, all got anti-thymocyte globulin induction and then tacrolimus and steroids for two to four years.

Overall study results and limits: In recipient marrow, GvH clones were found, and some appeared first in ileum or blood. Individuals carrying graft-donor T cell macrochimerism showed high graft-versus-host to host-versus-graft clonal ratios in allografts.

CDR1 and CDR2 (germline): SQVTM, ANQGSEA. The CDR3 is made up of 13 amino acids. V gave up 5 bases and J gave up 9 bases, with 17 bases separating them. Sequencing was performed with immunoSEQ multiplex PCR; in TCRdb, only in-frame clones are kept and a portion is missing. The sample lists around 92,000 clones, about 84% occurring once. This receptor was obtained from a human patient who received an intestinal transplant, so some T cells may come from the graft donor. The source was PBMCs, collected 255 days after intestinal transplant. The V and J genes are TRBV29-1 and TRBJ2-1; D may be TRBD1 (6 bases). The CDR3 coding sequence is TGCAGCGTTACAGGGTCGGTTCTCAGTGAGCAGTTCTTC. Translated, it gives CSVTGSVLSEQFF.